These 28 T cell receptor beta chains were sequenced from one sample in a study of blood T cell repertoires in COVID-19. The protocol was immunoSEQ multiplex PCR, while the TCRdb copy is restricted to in-frame clones and leaves out a portion. The sample shows a few hundred thousand clones, around 88% of them seen only once. The sequenced sample consisted of peripheral blood. The receptor source for this set is a man older than 75 with acute or convalescent COVID-19.

The chain links TRBV19 to TRBJ2-1; a possible D gene is TRBD1 (7 bases). The V gene's germline CDR1 is LNHDA and CDR2 SQIVND (reference sequence). The CDR3 sequence is 14 residues long. The ends were cut back, 7 bases at V and 11 bases at J, with 21 bases in the middle. This CDR3 reads CASTNRGLRDKQFF. For the CDR3, the DNA is TGTGCCAGTACCAACAGGGGCCTGCGGGACAAGCAGTTCTTC.

The rearrangement uses TRBV7-9 and TRBJ1-1; D possibly corresponds to TRBD1 (5 bases). The germline V gene encodes CDR1 SEHNR and CDR2 FQNEAQ (reference sequence). The CDR3 has 14 amino acids. Trimming removed 5 bases from V and 1 base from J, with 11 bases in between. The CDR3 loop is CASSHSGGNTEAFF. CDR3 sequence (DNA): TGTGCCAGCAGCCACTCCGGGGGGAACACTGAAGCTTTCTTT.

V and J are TRBV19 and TRBJ2-5, with 9 bases that match TRBD2. The CDR3 runs to 15 residues. V lost 5 bases and J lost 7; bases outside the gene matches: 11. Germline V gene data show CDR1 as LNHDA and CDR2 as SQIVND (reference sequence). The CDR3 DNA reads TGTGCCAGTAGTCAAGGCGGGAGGGCTGTGACGACCCAGTACTTC. Amino acid sequence: CASSQGGRAVTTQYF.

The V call is TRBV3-1 (or the pseudogene TRBV3-2), the J call TRBJ1-6; 11 positions agree with TRBD1. Germline loops: CDR1 LGHDT, CDR2 YNNKEL (reference sequence). The V gene end was trimmed by 4 bases and the J gene end by 7 bases; junction bases not matched to a gene: 21. The CDR3 sequence is 21 residues long. CDR3 residues: CASSPKFRKDRGRVVNSPLHF. The CDR3 coding sequence is TGTGCCAGCAGCCCAAAATTCCGAAAGGACAGGGGGCGCGTGGTGAATTCACCCCTCCACTTT.

The chain is built from TRBV2 and TRBJ2-1; TRBD2 matches 8 bases. Trimming at V came to 6 bases and at J to 5 bases, leaving 3 bases not matched to a gene. The germline V gene encodes CDR1 SNHLY and CDR2 FYNNEI. The CDR3 is made up of 13 amino acids. CDR3 sequence reads: CASRSGSHNEQFF. In DNA form, the CDR3 reads TGTGCCAGCAGGAGCGGGAGCCACAATGAGCAGTTCTTC.

In its sample, this clone was seen once. CDR3 sequence: CASSYSTGRLSGNTIYF. The DNA of the CDR3 is TGTGCCAGCAGTTACTCGACTGGCCGCCTCTCTGGAAACACCATATATTTT. V gene TRBV6-2 or TRBV6-3 combines with J gene TRBJ1-3; D is unresolved. Trimming stripped 0 bases from V and 0 bases from J, with 12 bases between. This CDR3 has 17 residues. In germline, CDR1 is MNHEY, CDR2 SVGEGT.

The chain uses TRBV19 and TRBJ2-3, with a weak D call TRBD2 (6 bases). The ends were cut back, 11 bases at V and 4 bases at J, with 10 bases in the middle. Germline V gene data show CDR1 as LNHDA and CDR2 as SQIVND (reference sequence). CDR3 length: 11 amino acids. The CDR3 protein is CAVGEADTQYF. The CDR3 DNA sequence: TGTGCCGTGGGGGAGGCAGATACGCAGTATTTT.

J is TRBJ1-3 and V is TRBV2; D is unclear. CDR1 is SNHLY, CDR2 FYNNEI, per germline. CDR3 length equals 10 residues. V was trimmed by 3 bases and J by 9 bases, leaving 3 bases between them. The CDR3 protein is CASSDLTIYF. Here the CDR3 DNA reads TGTGCCAGCAGTGACCTCACCATATATTTT.

This chain uses TRBV18 with TRBJ1-1; tentatively, D is TRBD1 (6 bases). With 0 bases removed from V and 1 base from J, the gap between germline ends came to 9 bases. CDR3 length: 15 residues. Germline values: CDR1 KGHSH, CDR2 LQKENI. The CDR3 coding sequence is TGTGCCAGCTCACCACCGCGGACAGCGAACACTGAAGCTTTCTTT. This gives the protein CASSPPRTANTEAFF.

Details on this clone: Other nucleotide sequences in the sample specify the same CDR3. The chain carries TRBV7-9 and TRBJ2-7; a weak D match, TRBD2 (5 bases). Trimming shortened V by 2 bases and J by 1 base, and 6 bases separated the two germline ends. Per the germline V gene, CDR1 is SEHNR and CDR2 is FQNEAQ (reference sequence). The CDR3 totals 13 residues. The CDR3 region has the DNA TGTGCCAGCAGCTTATCGGGGTCCTACGAGCAGTACTTC. It specifies CASSLSGSYEQYF.

This chain links TRBV9 with TRBJ2-7, with 10 bases aligning to TRBD1. This CDR3 is 14 amino acids long. In germline, CDR1 is SGDLS, CDR2 YYNGEE. The junction had 4 bases not matched to a gene; V was cut back by 3 bases and J by 4 bases. This CDR3 is CASSGGQGVYEQYF. The CDR3 coding sequence is TGTGCCAGCAGCGGCGGACAGGGGGTTTACGAGCAGTACTTC.

The chain has TRBV3-1 (or the pseudogene TRBV3-2) and TRBJ2-1, with TRBD2 identical over 9 bases. The CDR3 has 16 amino acids. CDR1 LGHDT and CDR2 YNNKEL come from the germline V gene (reference sequence). V lost 4 bases to trimming and J lost 10 bases; unmatched junction nucleotides: 14. The CDR3 loop reads CASSPRVSGGQGEQFF. CDR3 nucleotides: TGTGCCAGCAGCCCCCGAGTTAGCGGGGGCCAGGGAGAGCAGTTCTTC.

This chain connects TRBV29-1 to TRBJ1-1, with D unclear. Germline CDR1 is SQVTM and CDR2 is ANQGSEA. V lost 4 bases and J 4 bases, leaving 7 bases between the germline ends. There are 11 residues in the CDR3. This chain's CDR3 is CSVAGRTEAFF. CDR3 nucleotide sequence: TGCAGCGTTGCTGGGCGCACTGAAGCTTTCTTT.

There are a few counts of this clone. The chain carries TRBV19 and TRBJ2-7, with a possible D match to TRBD2 (5 bases). CDR1 and CDR2 (germline): LNHDA, SQIVND (reference sequence). Trimming left V 5 bases short and J 2 bases short, with 13 bases between. The CDR3 is made up of 14 amino acids. The CDR3 bases are TGTGCCAGTAGTGGCCGGGAAGGTACCTACGAGCAGTACTTC. Its translation is CASSGREGTYEQYF.

The chain uses TRBV6-5 and TRBJ1-5; tentative D call: TRBD1 (6 bases). Trimming removed 5 bases from V and 5 bases from J, with 10 bases in between. Germline values: CDR1 MNHEY, CDR2 SVGAGI. This CDR3 has 13 amino acids. This CDR3 is CASSMQGYQPQHF. The CDR3, as DNA: TGTGCCAGCAGTATGCAGGGGTATCAGCCCCAGCATTTT.

The chain carries TRBV3-1 (or the pseudogene TRBV3-2) and TRBJ2-3; 10 bases are a match to TRBD2. Per germline, CDR1 LGHDT and CDR2 YNNKEL (reference sequence). Unmatched junction bases numbered 4, after V lost 10 bases and J lost 3 bases. This CDR3 has 13 amino acids. This chain's CDR3 is CATSSGRTDTQYF. CDR3 DNA sequence: TGTGCCACCTCTAGCGGGAGAACAGATACGCAGTATTTT.

The CDR3 coding sequence is TGTGCCAGCAACCGGGACAGAGGGAATCAGCCCCAGCATTTT. It encodes CASNRDRGNQPQHF. The chain joins TRBV28 to TRBJ1-5, with TRBD1 identical over 7 bases. With V trimmed by 7 bases and J by 4 bases, 7 bases remained unmatched. The CDR3 loop spans 14 amino acids. The germline V gene has CDR1 MDHEN and CDR2 SYDVKM.

The CDR3 DNA sequence: TGTGCCACCCGCAGGGCTCCCATCACCGGGGAGCTGTTTTTT. This translates into CATRRAPITGELFF. The chain carries TRBV2 and TRBJ2-2; possibly TRBD1 for D (5 bases). The length of the CDR3 is 14 residues. Deletions cut 10 bases from V and 4 bases from J, with 16 bases between. Germline CDR1 and CDR2: SNHLY and FYNNEI. The full variable domain, with the rest looked up from reference TRBV2 and TRBJ2-2, is EPEVTQTPSHQVTQMGQEVILRCVPISNHLYFYWYRQILGQKVEFLVSFYNNEISEKSEIFDDQFSVERPDGSNFTLKIRSTKLEDSAMYFCATRRAPITGELFFGEGSRLTVL.

This clone was seen more than once but under ten times. The chain recombines TRBV6-5 with TRBJ1-4; D might be TRBD1 (6 bases). Germline CDR1 is MNHEY and CDR2 is SVGAGI. Trimming took 8 bases from V and 6 from J, leaving 19 bases between them. The CDR3 has 15 residues. The CDR3 reads CASHSAGAGDEKLFF. DNA of the CDR3: TGTGCCAGCCACTCCGCAGGGGCAGGGGATGAAAAACTGTTTTTT.

The V and J genes are TRBV7-2 and TRBJ2-7, with 10 bases aligning to TRBD1. CDR1 SGHTA and CDR2 FQGNSA come from the germline V gene. V lost 4 bases to trimming and J lost 5 bases; unmatched junction nucleotides: 5. The CDR3 loop spans 14 amino acids. The CDR3 reads CASSYRDRGNEQYF. The CDR3 DNA reads TGTGCCAGCAGCTATCGGGACAGGGGAAACGAGCAGTACTTC.

This rearrangement joins TRBV14 to TRBJ2-7; D is unclear. From germline, CDR1 is SGHDN and CDR2 FVKESK. This CDR3 has 13 amino acids. The ends were cut back, 1 base at V and 3 bases at J, with 7 bases in the middle. The DNA for the CDR3 is TGTGCCAGCAGCCAAGGTCTCCTCTACGAGCAGTACTTC. Protein product: CASSQGLLYEQYF.

This rearrangement joins TRBV6-6 to TRBJ2-7; D unresolved. CDR1 is MNHNY, CDR2 SVGAGI, per germline (reference sequence). The germline V and J ends were trimmed by 3 bases and 1 base, with 10 bases remaining between them. The CDR3 loop spans 14 amino acids. DNA of the CDR3: TGTGCCAGCAGTTATGCCGGGTCTTCCTACGAGCAGTACTTC. Amino acid sequence: CASSYAGSSYEQYF.

The chain couples TRBV11-2 to TRBJ2-1; TRBD2 aligns across 7 bases. After removal of 4 bases from V and 4 bases from J, the junction contained 16 bases not matched to a gene. Germline V gene lookup returns CDR1 SGHAT and CDR2 FQNNGV. The CDR3 sequence is 18 residues long. The CDR3 DNA sequence: TGTGCCAGCAGCTCACGCGCGAGACTAGCACCGGAGTACAATGAGCAGTTCTTC. Translation: CASSSRARLAPEYNEQFF.

The chain is built from TRBV6-5 and TRBJ2-7; 9 nucleotides match TRBD1. From germline, CDR1 is MNHEY and CDR2 SVGAGI. Trimming cost V 3 bases and J 3 bases; bases outside gene matches: 9. The CDR3 spans 16 residues. The CDR3 DNA follows: TGTGCCAGCAGTTATCAGCCGGGACAGGGCGTCTACGAGCAGTACTTC. It yields the protein CASSYQPGQGVYEQYF.

For this clone: Other nucleotide sequences from this sample produce the same CDR3. The chain joins TRBV5-1 to TRBJ2-7; TRBD1 agrees at 9 bases. The junction had 5 bases not matched to a gene; V was cut back by 3 bases and J by 4 bases. Germline lookup yields CDR1 SGHRS and CDR2 YFSETQ. There are 14 residues in the CDR3. CDR3 loop: CASSSTTGGYEQYF. In DNA form, the CDR3 reads TGCGCCAGCAGCTCTACGACAGGGGGATACGAGCAGTACTTC.

The genes are TRBV28 and TRBJ2-2; possibly TRBD1 for D (6 bases). V was shortened by 7 bases and J by 6 bases, with 18 bases between the two germline ends. The CDR3 is 15 residues long. Germline V gene data show CDR1 as MDHEN and CDR2 as SYDVKM. The CDR3 region is CASMGAMRRSGELFF. The CDR3 DNA reads TGTGCCAGCATGGGGGCAATGAGGCGTTCCGGGGAGCTGTTTTTT.

The chain recombines TRBV15 with TRBJ1-5; D unclear. Trimming removed 0 bases at V and 4 bases at J, with 4 bases between. The CDR3 is 13 residues long. Germline V CDR1 and CDR2: LNHNV, YYDKDF (reference sequence). CDR3 region: CATSRDHNQPQHF. The CDR3 DNA is TGTGCCACCAGCAGAGATCATAATCAGCCCCAGCATTTT.

J is TRBJ2-7 and V is TRBV2; a weak D match, TRBD2 (5 bases). CDR1 is SNHLY, CDR2 FYNNEI, per germline. The CDR3 has 12 residues. V lost 6 bases to trimming and J lost 7 bases, with 13 bases between them. As DNA, the CDR3 is TGTGCCAGCAGGGACTCTGGAAGGGAGCAGTACTTC. Its protein is CASRDSGREQYF.